This TCR beta chain stems from a study of post-analysis software for immune sequencing data. The study, taken as a whole, reports: With TRBV5-6, TRBV5-1 and TRBV20-1 included, about five TRBV segments were more frequent in patients than in controls. Controls had significantly higher normalized Chao1 diversity than multiple sclerosis patients.

About this clonotype: Antigen unknown.

TCR beta cDNA libraries included unique molecular identifiers. TCRdb re-called the PCR reads with MiXCR, one entry per CDR3 protein. This table has about 150,000 distinct CDR3 sequences, about 29% appearing once. The CDR3 has 19 residues. The germline gives CDR1 LGHNA, CDR2 YNFKEQ. V lost 1 base, J lost 1 base, and 14 bases stayed unmatched. The chain combines TRBV4-2 with TRBJ2-3, with 7 bases lining up with TRBD1. The source of this sequence is a girl aged 5 to 17 with multiple sclerosis. Material: blood. CDR3 residues: CASSQAGRGKLGGTDTQYF. The CDR3 nucleotides are TGTGCCAGCAGCCAAGCGGGCAGGGGGAAACTAGGGGGCACAGATACGCAGTATTTT.